A single sample gave rise to the 17 T cell receptor beta chains below, sequenced in a study of T cells in Graves' hyperthyroidism and ophthalmopathy. Amplification targeted TCR beta CDR3 regions from RNA transcripts. During a first-round RT-PCR of the TCR CDR3, the HTBI primer set was used. TCRdb re-derived calls from the multiplex PCR reads in MiXCR, one entry per CDR3 protein. The sample records roughly 560,000 distinct CDR3 sequences, about 15% being singletons. Sequencing was performed on blood. These receptors were collected from a woman aged 40 to 50 with Graves' ophthalmopathy.

V and J are TRBV11-2 and TRBJ2-2, with TRBD2 matching 10 bases. CDR3 size: 18 residues. The V gene end was trimmed by 5 bases and the J gene end by 5 bases; junction bases not matched to a gene: 14. Looked up from germline, CDR1 is SGHAT and CDR2 is FQNNGV. CDR3 bases: TGTGCCAGCAGCCCCAGGCTAGCGGGAGAAGTTGGGACCGGGGAGCTGTTTTTT. Its translation is CASSPRLAGEVGTGELFF. The entire variable domain, with the rest obtained from reference TRBV11-2 and TRBJ2-2, is as follows: EAGVAQSPRYKIIEKRQSVAFWCNPISGHATLYWYQQILGQGPKLLIQFQNNGVVDDSQLPKDRFSAERLKGVDSTLKIQPAKLEDSAVYLCASSPRLAGEVGTGELFFGEGSRLTVL.

The chain recombines TRBV25-1 with TRBJ2-7; D unclear. Germline CDR1 is MGHDK and CDR2 is SYGVNS. The CDR3 has 13 amino acids. The V gene lost 0 bases and the J gene lost 4 bases, with 7 bases spanning the gap. The CDR3 spells CASSEYPHYEQYF. The CDR3, as DNA: TGTGCCAGCAGTGAATATCCGCATTACGAGCAGTACTTC.

This clonotype has ten or more counts. The chain is built from TRBV5-5 and TRBJ1-1; the D is unclear. The CDR3 consists of 14 residues. Germline loops: CDR1 SGHKS, CDR2 YYEKEE (reference sequence). Trimming removed 2 bases at V and 2 bases at J, with 10 bases between. CDR3 protein: CASSFGQHNTEAFF. In DNA, the CDR3 is TGTGCCAGCAGCTTTGGGCAGCACAACACTGAAGCTTTCTTT.

This clonotype was detected many times. The chain employs TRBV6-5 and TRBJ2-5, with TRBD2 matching over 8 bases. Unmatched junction bases numbered 9, after V lost 7 bases and J lost 5 bases. Germline CDR1 reads MNHEY; CDR2 reads SVGAGI. The CDR3 is made up of 14 amino acids. CDR3 sequence (DNA): TGTGCCAGCACGGGGGGGAACGATGGGGAGACCCAGTACTTC. Translated: CASTGGNDGETQYF.

V is TRBV20-1 and J is TRBJ1-2; D is unclear. V lost 6 bases to trimming and J lost 7 bases, with 15 bases between them. The CDR3 length is 12 residues. Germline V lookup: CDR1 DFQATT, CDR2 SNEGSKA (reference sequence). The CDR3 here is CSASMGMGGYTF. The CDR3 nucleotides are TGCAGTGCGTCGATGGGGATGGGTGGCTACACCTTC.

This chain joins TRBV20-1 and TRBJ2-7; TRBD2 might be the D (6 bases). CDR3 length: 13 residues. Trimming stripped 1 base from V and 3 bases from J, with 10 bases between. Germline CDR1 reads DFQATT; CDR2 reads SNEGSKA (reference sequence). Here the CDR3 DNA reads TGCAGTGCTAGAGGGGAGGCCCGCTACGAGCAGTACTTC. Protein: CSARGEARYEQYF.

There are a few counts of this clonotype. This sequence joins TRBV20-1 and TRBJ1-1, with D perhaps matching TRBD1 (5 bases). This CDR3 spans 13 amino acids. The V end lost 6 bases, the J end lost 1 base, and 12 bases lay between the germline ends. Germline CDR1 reads DFQATT; CDR2 reads SNEGSKA (reference sequence). The CDR3 bases are TGCAGTGCCCCGCGGGGCGCGAACACTGAAGCTTTCTTT. It encodes CSAPRGANTEAFF.

This clonotype was detected ten times or more. The rearrangement uses TRBV19 and TRBJ1-1; the match to TRBD1 covers 9 bases. Per the germline V gene, CDR1 is LNHDA and CDR2 is SQIVND (reference sequence). This CDR3 contains 14 residues. Trimming removed 10 bases from V and 0 bases from J; junction bases left unmatched: 6. The CDR3 protein is CATAQGAMNTEAFF. CDR3 sequence (DNA): TGTGCCACAGCACAGGGGGCCATGAACACTGAAGCTTTCTTT.

This clonotype showed up many times. The chain uses TRBV5-1 and TRBJ1-2; D is possibly TRBD1 (5 bases). V lost 2 bases and J lost 0, with 11 bases in between. Germline V CDR1 and CDR2: SGHRS, YFSETQ. The CDR3 sequence is 15 residues long. CDR3 sequence reads: CASSFPGATNYGYTF. CDR3 DNA: TGCGCCAGCAGCTTCCCCGGGGCAACTAACTATGGCTACACCTTC.

In this sample, this clonotype turned up many times. The chain recombines TRBV28 with TRBJ2-4; D might be TRBD1 or TRBD2, each matching 5 bases. This CDR3 has 16 amino acids. The V gene lost 1 base and the J gene lost 3 bases, with 13 bases spanning the gap. Germline V CDR1 and CDR2: MDHEN, SYDVKM. DNA of the CDR3: TGTGCCAGCAGTTTATCGAGGGGCATGGGCAAAAACATTCAGTACTTC. Translating it yields CASSLSRGMGKNIQYF.

The table lists this clonotype with many counts. The CDR3: CASSLGGAGELFF. The CDR3 DNA reads TGTGCCAGCAGTTTAGGAGGGGCCGGGGAGCTGTTTTTT. J is TRBJ2-2 and V is TRBV12-3 or TRBV12-4, with D tentatively TRBD1 or TRBD2 (5 bases each). This CDR3 is 13 amino acids long. V was pared by 1 base and J by 6 bases, with 6 bases between.

This clonotype was counted ten times or more. The chain employs TRBV6-4 and TRBJ2-5; 12 nucleotides agree with TRBD1. The CDR3 consists of 17 residues. After removal of 3 bases from V and 5 bases from J, the junction contained 10 bases not matched to a gene. The germline V gene has CDR1 MRHNA and CDR2 SNTAGT. CDR3 amino acids: CASSDYGTGGARETQYF. In nucleotides, the CDR3 is TGTGCCAGCAGTGATTATGGGACAGGGGGCGCGAGGGAGACCCAGTACTTC.

This clonotype was seen many times. The chain is built from TRBV12-3 or TRBV12-4 and TRBJ2-5; TRBD2 agrees at 10 bases. The junction had 8 bases not matched to a gene; V was cut back by 5 bases and J by 5 bases. CDR3 length: 15 amino acids. CDR3 loop: CASSGSGRAGETQYF. CDR3 coding DNA: TGTGCCAGCAGTGGGAGCGGGAGGGCCGGGGAGACCCAGTACTTC.

This clonotype was seen many times. The rearrangement joins TRBV28 to TRBJ1-2; possible D gene TRBD1, 5 bases. The CDR3 runs to 14 residues. Germline V gene sequence: CDR1 MDHEN, CDR2 SYDVKM. V was shortened by 3 bases and J by 6 bases, with 14 bases between the two germline ends. The CDR3 coding sequence is TGTGCCAGCAGTTTTGAATGGGGCCCCGATGGCTACACCTTC. This codes for CASSFEWGPDGYTF.

This clonotype was observed many times. The V gene is TRBV6-2 or TRBV6-3, the J gene TRBJ2-7; perhaps D is TRBD1 or TRBD2 (5 bases each). V lost 5 bases to trimming and J lost 7 bases, with 15 bases between them. Germline V CDR1 and CDR2: MNHEY, SVGEGT. This CDR3 has 13 residues. The DNA for the CDR3 is TGTGCCAGCAGTGAGGGGCCTCCGGGGGAGCAGTACTTC. It is translated as CASSEGPPGEQYF.

This chain joins TRBV7-8 and TRBJ2-7, with D maybe TRBD2 (5 bases). CDR1 and CDR2 (germline): SGHVS, FQNEAQ. Trimming pared 5 bases from V and 5 bases from J, leaving 16 bases between. CDR3 length: 14 residues. CDR3 sequence (DNA): TGTGCCAGCAGCGTCAGAGCTCCGGGAAACGAGCAGTACTTC. It codes for CASSVRAPGNEQYF.

The chain recombines TRBV7-2 with TRBJ2-2; the D gene could be TRBD1 or TRBD2 (5 bases each). Germline V gives CDR1 SGHTA, CDR2 FQGNSA. This CDR3 comprises 15 residues. V lost 1 base and J lost 9, with 15 bases in between. The CDR3 sequence: CASSLGGLSTRELFF. CDR3 coding DNA: TGTGCCAGCAGCTTAGGGGGGTTAAGTACCCGGGAGCTGTTTTTT.